This T cell receptor beta chain emerged from a study of OX40 agonist ivuxolimab in advanced cancers. Measured with immunoSEQ multiplex PCR; TCRdb has only the in-frame clones, and not every one. The table records about 19,000 clones, 79% of them present only once. Study-level results: By week 6 at 0.1 to 3.0 mg/kg, blood CD4+ and CD8+ T cells had expanded clonally.

V was pared by 6 bases and J by 5 bases, with 20 bases between. The CDR3 has 16 amino acids. Germline CDR1 is SGDLS and CDR2 is YYNGEE. A note on this clone: Its antigen is still unknown.

The origin of this receptor is an adult with an advanced solid tumor such as melanoma, head and neck, liver or kidney cancer. The rearrangement joins TRBV9 to TRBJ2-2; tentatively, D is TRBD2 (6 bases). Sequencing was performed on CD4+ or CD8+ T cells sorted from blood, taken in a trial of the OX40 agonist ivuxolimab. The CDR3 region is CASTRQGGVGTGELFF. The CDR3 DNA reads as TGTGCCAGCACTCGGCAAGGCGGGGTCGGAACCGGGGAGCTGTTTTTT.